Presented here are 23 T cell receptor beta chains from one specimen sequenced in a study of metastatic and nonmetastatic thyroid tumors. TCRdb re-called the PCR reads via MiXCR. The table shows tens of thousands of clones, with around 12% occurring only once. No patient received treatment before thyroid surgery. Specimen: tumor tissue. The source is a female donor with papillary thyroid cancer or a benign thyroid nodule (not recorded which). Some clones in this sample may be carry-over from other donors' samples.

This clone has just a few counts. The J gene is TRBJ2-1, the V gene TRBV24-1, with TRBD2 matching 7 bases. V trimming: 4 bases; J trimming: 7 bases; junction bases outside the gene matches: 12. In germline, CDR1 is KGHDR, CDR2 SFDVKD. The CDR3 has 16 residues. The DNA of the CDR3 is TGTGCCACCAGTGAGATGGGCGGGAGTGAATCAAATGAGCAGTTCTTC. This sequence encodes CATSEMGGSESNEQFF.

This clone has more than one count but fewer than ten. The CDR3 bases are TGTGCCAGCATCTCTCCAGGTCAGCCGAACACTGAAGCTTTCTTT. This gives the protein CASISPGQPNTEAFF. The V and J genes are TRBV2 and TRBJ1-1; D gene ambiguous. The germline V gene has CDR1 SNHLY and CDR2 FYNNEI. The CDR3 is 15 amino acids. V was pared by 7 bases and J by 1 base, with 16 bases between.

This clone was seen many times. The V gene is TRBV7-3, the J gene TRBJ2-2; TRBD1 aligns across 8 bases. Trimming removed 2 bases from V and 3 bases from J; junction bases left unmatched: 2. Germline V gene sequence: CDR1 SGHTA, CDR2 FQGTGA. The CDR3 has 15 residues. CDR3 residues: CASSLLGQDTGELFF. In nucleotides, the CDR3 is TGTGCCAGCAGCTTACTGGGACAGGACACCGGGGAGCTGTTTTTT.

There are many counts of this clone. The V call is TRBV20-1, the J call TRBJ2-1, with 9 bases fitting TRBD2. The CDR3 loop spans 13 amino acids. The V gene's germline CDR1 is DFQATT and CDR2 SNEGSKA (reference sequence). With V trimmed by 5 bases and J by 6 bases, 5 bases remained unmatched. The DNA of the CDR3 is TGCAGTGCTCAGCGGGAGGTAGCCAATGAGCAGTTCTTC. Protein product: CSAQREVANEQFF.

A word on this clone: A much bigger clone sits one base away, suggesting this may be a read error. V is TRBV28 and J is TRBJ2-2; 7 nucleotides line up with TRBD1. The CDR3 spans 17 residues. The trim removed 5 bases at V and 6 bases at J, leaving 15 bases unmatched. The germline gives CDR1 MDHEN, CDR2 SYDVKM. CDR3 residues: CASSTSKGAFLAGELFF. The DNA of the CDR3 is TGTGCCAGCAGTACCAGCAAGGGGGCGTTTCTGGCCGGGGAGCTGTTTTTT.

This clone was counted at least ten times. The CDR3 DNA reads TGCGCCAGCAGTGTTACAGGGGTGGATGGCTACACCTTC. Protein: CASSVTGVDGYTF. This chain uses TRBV10-2 with TRBJ1-2; 7 positions agree with TRBD1. The germline gives CDR1 WSHSY, CDR2 SAAADI. There are 13 residues in the CDR3. V was clipped by 4 bases and J by 6 bases; unmatched bases: 5.

This clone has a count of ten or more. This sequence joins TRBV20-1 and TRBJ2-3; TRBD2 agrees at 9 bases. Germline CDR1 DFQATT, CDR2 SNEGSKA (reference sequence). This CDR3 region has 14 residues. With 3 bases clipped from V and 7 bases from J, the junction kept 8 bases outside the gene matches. The CDR3 bases are TGCAGTGCTAGTAGGGTTAGCGGGAGTAATACGCAGTATTTT. Its translation is CSASRVSGSNTQYF.

This clone appeared many times. The J gene is TRBJ2-7, the V gene TRBV29-1, with D uncertain. V lost 0 bases, J lost 7 bases, and 13 bases lay in between. Germline V gene sequence: CDR1 SQVTM, CDR2 ANQGSEA. The CDR3 spans 13 residues. Here the CDR3 reads CSVEDHGRREQYF. The CDR3 DNA follows: TGCAGCGTTGAAGATCACGGGCGAAGGGAGCAGTACTTC.

This clone came up a few times. The chain joins TRBV7-9 to TRBJ2-7; D ambiguous. V was trimmed by 3 bases and J by 6 bases, leaving 9 bases between them. Germline V lookup: CDR1 SEHNR, CDR2 FQNEAQ (reference sequence). This CDR3 spans 12 amino acids. The CDR3 DNA sequence: TGTGCCAGCAGCTTGGTGGCCACCGAGCAGTACTTC. This codes for CASSLVATEQYF.

A remark on this clone: A read error may be the cause here, since a much bigger clone is one base away. V gene TRBV20-1 combines with J gene TRBJ2-5; TRBD2 matches at 10 bases. Germline V gives CDR1 DFQATT, CDR2 SNEGSKA (reference sequence). The junction had 7 bases not matched to a gene; V was cut back by 4 bases and J by 5 bases. CDR3 length: 14 residues. DNA for the CDR3: TGCAGTGCTACCGGGACTAGCGTGACCGAGACCCAGTACTTC. It is translated as CSATGTSVTETQYF.

This clone appeared many times. The rearrangement uses TRBV12-3 or TRBV12-4 and TRBJ2-1; TRBD2 agrees at 12 bases. The ends lost 3 bases at V and 3 bases at J; junction bases unmatched: 0. The CDR3 consists of 15 residues. CDR3 loop: CASSLTSGGYNEQFF. In nucleotides, the CDR3 is TGTGCCAGCAGTTTGACTAGCGGGGGCTACAATGAGCAGTTCTTC.

This clone was counted ten times or more. The rearrangement joins TRBV28 to TRBJ1-5, with D possibly being TRBD1 (5 bases). Trimming removed 6 bases at V and 0 bases at J, with 24 bases between. Germline loops: CDR1 MDHEN, CDR2 SYDVKM. The CDR3 covers 19 residues. CDR3 in amino acids: CASSYPGTRGGDSNQPQHF. For the CDR3, the DNA is TGTGCCAGCAGCTACCCCGGGACTCGGGGGGGAGATAGCAATCAGCCCCAGCATTTT. The whole variable domain, filled in from reference TRBV28 and TRBJ1-5, reads DVKVTQSSRYLVKRTGEKVFLECVQDMDHENMFWYRQDPGLGLRLIYFSYDVKMKEKGDIPEGYSVSREKKERFSLILESASTNQTSMYLCASSYPGTRGGDSNQPQHFGDGTRLSIL.

This clone came up many times. The V gene is TRBV3-1, the J gene TRBJ2-1; 13 positions match TRBD2. V shed 3 bases and J 5 bases; nucleotides not matched to a gene: 4. The CDR3 spans 16 residues. Germline V gene data show CDR1 as LGHDT and CDR2 as YNNKEL (reference sequence). The CDR3 sequence: CASSHQLAGGNNEQFF. DNA of the CDR3: TGTGCCAGCAGCCACCAACTAGCGGGAGGGAACAATGAGCAGTTCTTC.

This clone was seen ten or more times. The chain is built from TRBV19 and TRBJ2-3; TRBD1 agrees at 8 bases. The CDR3 length is 16 residues. Germline CDR1 is LNHDA and CDR2 is SQIVND (reference sequence). V trimming: 5 bases; J trimming: 5 bases; junction bases outside the gene matches: 12. The CDR3 DNA reads as TGTGCCAGTAGTTCCCTTGGACAGGGAAGGGAAGATACGCAGTATTTT. Translation: CASSSLGQGREDTQYF. The variable domain in full, with the rest retrieved from reference TRBV19 and TRBJ2-3, is DGGITQSPKYLFRKEGQNVTLSCEQNLNHDAMYWYRQDPGQGLRLIYYSQIVNDFQKGDIAEGYSVSREKKESFPLTVTSAQKNPTAFYLCASSSLGQGREDTQYFGPGTRLTVL.

This clone was counted ten times or more. The chain is built from TRBV12-5 and TRBJ1-6; possible D gene TRBD1, 6 bases. Germline CDR1 and CDR2: LGHNT and FRNRAP. The CDR3 runs 20 residues. The V gene lost 0 bases and the J gene lost 0 bases, with 18 bases spanning the gap. CDR3 in DNA: TGTGCTAGTGGTTTGGTTACAGAAAGTCAGGGGAGCTCCTATAATTCACCCCTCCACTTT. Protein sequence: CASGLVTESQGSSYNSPLHF.

The DNA for the CDR3 is TGTGCCAGCAGTCAAGGGCTTGGAAACACCATATATTTT. Translated: CASSQGLGNTIYF. The V call is TRBV28, the J call TRBJ1-3; no clear D gene. V gave up 5 bases and J gave up 3 bases, with 8 bases separating them. The CDR3 runs 13 residues. Looked up from germline, CDR1 is MDHEN and CDR2 is SYDVKM.

There are many counts of this clone. This rearrangement joins TRBV10-1 to TRBJ1-5; D not resolved. Trimming removed 3 bases from V and 4 bases from J, with 7 bases in between. The germline gives CDR1 WNHNN, CDR2 SYGVQD (reference sequence). CDR3 length: 13 amino acids. The CDR3 protein is CASSELKNQPQHF. As DNA, the CDR3 is TGCGCCAGCAGTGAACTCAAAAATCAGCCCCAGCATTTT.

In its sample, this clone was seen a few times. A read error is possible here, since a much larger clone lies one base away. This sample includes further DNA sequences coding for the same CDR3. The V gene is TRBV20-1, the J gene TRBJ2-1; D is undetermined. The ends were cut back, 4 bases at V and 4 bases at J, with 8 bases in the middle. The germline gives CDR1 DFQATT, CDR2 SNEGSKA (reference sequence). The CDR3 totals 12 residues. The CDR3: CSATRGYNEQFF. DNA of the CDR3: TGCAGTGCTACTCGAGGATACAATGAGCAGTTCTTC.

This clone was seen many times. The chain recombines TRBV9 with TRBJ1-5; D unresolved. This CDR3 is 13 amino acids long. V lost 2 bases, J lost 3 bases, and 6 bases lay in between. Germline V CDR1 and CDR2: SGDLS, YYNGEE. This chain's CDR3 is CASSVGANQPQHF. The CDR3 nucleotides are TGTGCCAGCAGCGTCGGAGCCAATCAGCCCCAGCATTTT.

About this clone: A much larger clone is a single base away; this may be a read error. The same CDR3 arises from other DNA sequences in this sample as well. The chain is built from TRBV7-3 and TRBJ2-3; D is unclear. Trimming took 5 bases from V and 5 from J, leaving 17 bases between them. Germline V gene sequence: CDR1 SGHTA, CDR2 FQGTGA. CDR3 length: 15 residues. The CDR3 loop is CASSPLRGTKDTQYF. The CDR3 region has the DNA TGTGCCAGCAGCCCTCTCCGTGGAACAAAAGATACGCAGTATTTT. Filled out from reference TRBV7-3 and TRBJ2-3, the complete variable domain reads GAGVSQTPSNKVTEKGKYVELRCDPISGHTALYWYRQSLGQGPEFLIYFQGTGAADDSGLPNDRFFAVRPEGSVSTLKIQRTERGDSAVYLCASSPLRGTKDTQYFGPGTRLTVL.

This clone was seen many times. V usage is TRBV30 and J usage is TRBJ1-2, with 11 bases fitting TRBD1. Germline V CDR1 and CDR2: GTSNPN, SVGIG (reference sequence). The CDR3 extends over 15 amino acids. Trimming at V came to 2 bases and at J to 3 bases, leaving 5 bases not matched to a gene. CDR3 bases: TGTGCCTGGAGTCCCGGACAGGGGGCATACTATGGCTACACCTTC. Its translation: CAWSPGQGAYYGYTF.

The chain recombines TRBV11-2 with TRBJ2-7; D is uncertain. Trimming left V 1 base short and J 6 bases short, with 16 bases between. Germline V gene data show CDR1 as SGHAT and CDR2 as FQNNGV. This CDR3 region has 15 residues. The CDR3 reads CASSLVPTGRGEQYF. The CDR3 bases are TGTGCCAGCAGCTTAGTCCCGACTGGGCGAGGCGAGCAGTACTTC.

A note on this clone: A much more abundant neighbour one base away suggests this may be a read error. V and J are TRBV4-2 and TRBJ2-1; 9 nucleotides align to TRBD2. The CDR3 has 18 amino acids. The V gene's germline CDR1 is LGHNA and CDR2 YNFKEQ. This CDR3 reads CASRQDRSGRLWYNEQFF. The CDR3 DNA sequence: TGTGCCAGCAGACAAGATCGCAGCGGGAGGCTATGGTACAATGAGCAGTTCTTC.